What follows are 32 T cell receptor beta chains derived from one specimen sequenced in a study of cytomegalovirus exposure and HLA in healthy donors. The PCR ran on 60 Vbeta and 13 Jbeta primers. Here immunoSEQ multiplex PCR was the method, and the copy in TCRdb shows in-frame clones only, minus some. The table includes under 200,000 clones, around 85% detected once. The specimen was PBMCs. Source of these receptors: a male donor in good health and CMV-seronegative.

This clone was observed a few times. The J gene is TRBJ1-6, the V gene TRBV6-1, with a weak D call TRBD1 (6 bases). The germline gives CDR1 MNHNS, CDR2 SASEGT. The CDR3 has 15 amino acids. The ends were cut back, 1 base at V and 11 bases at J, with 15 bases in the middle. CDR3 sequence reads: CASSEVTGSRTPLHF. The CDR3 nucleotides read TGTGCCAGCAGTGAAGTTACAGGGTCCCGCACACCCCTCCACTTT.

On this clone: One end of the junction varies from germline; a read error may be responsible. This chain's CDR3 is CSSSPWTSGDYSYNEQFF. CDR3 DNA sequence: TGTTCCAGCAGCCCCTGGACTAGCGGGGACTATTCCTACAATGAGCAGTTCTTC. This chain uses TRBV7-9 with TRBJ2-1; 12 positions match TRBD2. The CDR3 has 18 residues. Looked up from germline, CDR1 is SEHNR and CDR2 is FQNEAQ (reference sequence).

The V gene is TRBV5-6, the J gene TRBJ2-7; TRBD2 is a possible D gene (6 bases). The CDR3 covers 15 residues. V was trimmed by 7 bases and J by 3 bases, leaving 20 bases between them. In germline, CDR1 is SGHDT, CDR2 YYEEEE. CDR3 amino acids: CASCSLMTGGYEQYF. DNA for the CDR3: TGTGCCAGCTGCTCCTTAATGACCGGGGGCTACGAGCAGTACTTC.

The rearrangement uses TRBV19 and TRBJ1-1, with D uncertain. Germline lookup yields CDR1 LNHDA and CDR2 SQIVND (reference sequence). V lost 3 bases and J 0 bases, leaving 8 bases between the germline ends. The CDR3 runs to 14 residues. Here the CDR3 reads CASSIPGLNTEAFF. CDR3 bases: TGTGCCAGTAGTATTCCGGGATTGAACACTGAAGCTTTCTTT.

The chain combines TRBV5-4 with TRBJ2-5; 9 bases agree with TRBD2. The CDR3 totals 16 residues. Germline V CDR1 and CDR2: SGHNT, YYREEE (reference sequence). V was clipped by 0 bases and J by 4 bases; unmatched bases: 7. DNA for the CDR3: TGTGCCAGCAGCTTGGGGGGGACTAGCTACGTAGAGACCCAGTACTTC. Its translation is CASSLGGTSYVETQYF.

This chain joins TRBV15 and TRBJ1-2; a weak D match, TRBD1 (5 bases). Germline V CDR1 and CDR2: LNHNV, YYDKDF (reference sequence). Trimming removed 7 bases from V and 1 base from J, with 13 bases in between. CDR3 size: 14 residues. CDR3 protein: CATTRGGFNYGYTF. The CDR3 bases are TGTGCCACCACAAGGGGAGGCTTTAACTATGGCTACACCTTC.

The chain recombines TRBV5-1 with TRBJ2-3; tentative D call: TRBD2 (5 bases). The CDR3 runs to 15 residues. Germline V lookup: CDR1 SGHRS, CDR2 YFSETQ. Trimming left V 5 bases short and J 2 bases short, with 15 bases between. CDR3 sequence reads: CASSFTEGFTDTQYF. DNA of the CDR3: TGCGCCAGCAGTTTTACCGAGGGATTCACAGATACGCAGTATTTT.

The V and J genes are TRBV28 and TRBJ2-3; maybe TRBD1 (5 bases). Trimming pared 5 bases from V and 2 bases from J, leaving 14 bases between. In germline, CDR1 is MDHEN, CDR2 SYDVKM. CDR3 length: 15 amino acids. The CDR3, as DNA: TGTGCCAGCAGTCGGATGGCAGGGCCCACAGATACGCAGTATTTT. Encoded protein: CASSRMAGPTDTQYF. The variable domain in full, completed from reference TRBV28 and TRBJ2-3, reads DVKVTQSSRYLVKRTGEKVFLECVQDMDHENMFWYRQDPGLGLRLIYFSYDVKMKEKGDIPEGYSVSREKKERFSLILESASTNQTSMYLCASSRMAGPTDTQYFGPGTRLTVL.

The chain has TRBV14 and TRBJ2-1; no firm D call. The V gene lost 3 bases and the J gene lost 6 bases, with 9 bases spanning the gap. Per germline, CDR1 SGHDN and CDR2 FVKESK. CDR3 size: 13 residues. The CDR3 DNA reads as TGTGCCAGCAGCCAGGGCCATGCCAATGAGCAGTTCTTC. It translates to CASSQGHANEQFF. Variable domain in full (rest from reference TRBV14 and TRBJ2-1): EAGVTQFPSHSVIEKGQTVTLRCDPISGHDNLYWYRRVMGKEIKFLLHFVKESKQDESGMPNNRFLAERTGGTYSTLKVQPAELEDSGVYFCASSQGHANEQFFGPGTRLTVL.

This clone was seen a handful of times. CDR3 sequence: CASSFAPGSSDSPLHF. CDR3 DNA: TGTGCCAGCAGTTTTGCCCCGGGTTCGTCAGATTCACCCCTCCACTTT. The J gene is TRBJ1-6, the V gene TRBV27; no reliable D call. Germline CDR1 is MNHEY and CDR2 is SMNVEV (reference sequence). The CDR3 sequence is 16 residues long. V lost 3 bases to trimming and J lost 8 bases, with 17 bases between them.

This clone was seen a few times. CDR3 amino acids: CATLGTVNTGELFF. The DNA of the CDR3 is TGTGCCACCCTCGGGACAGTGAACACCGGGGAGCTGTTTTTT. The rearrangement joins TRBV25-1 to TRBJ2-2; TRBD1 matches at 7 bases. Germline CDR1 and CDR2: MGHDK and SYGVNS. The CDR3 length is 14 residues. V lost 10 bases to trimming and J lost 1 base; unmatched junction nucleotides: 6.

The gene calls are TRBV11-2 and TRBJ2-1; D might be TRBD1 (6 bases). The V end lost 5 bases, the J end lost 8 bases, and 13 bases lay between the germline ends. The CDR3 totals 13 residues. Germline CDR1 SGHAT, CDR2 FQNNGV. The CDR3 reads CASSQTQGYEQFF. The CDR3 DNA reads as TGTGCCAGCAGCCAGACTCAGGGGTATGAGCAGTTCTTC.

This rearrangement joins TRBV7-6 to TRBJ2-1; tentatively, D is TRBD1 (6 bases). Germline V gene data show CDR1 as SGHVS and CDR2 as FNYEAQ. The CDR3 sequence is 15 residues long. Trimming pared 5 bases from V and 9 bases from J, leaving 20 bases between. The CDR3 DNA is TGTGCCAGCAGCCCAACGACACAGGGACGAGGTGAGCAGTTCTTC. This sequence encodes CASSPTTQGRGEQFF.

Comments on this clone: This CDR3 is also generated by other DNA sequences in the sample. V and J are TRBV9 and TRBJ1-3; D gene ambiguous. Trimming took off 1 base at V and 4 bases at J, with 12 bases between the two ends. CDR1 SGDLS and CDR2 YYNGEE come from the germline V gene. The CDR3 consists of 15 residues. This chain's CDR3 is CASSVSGSSGNTIYF. CDR3 nucleotides: TGTGCCAGCAGCGTATCCGGGTCTTCAGGAAACACCATATATTTT.

Worth noting for this clone: Other nucleotide sequences from this sample produce the same CDR3. V usage is TRBV6-5 and J usage is TRBJ1-5; D is unresolved. The CDR3 is made up of 13 amino acids. CDR1 is MNHEY, CDR2 SVGAGI, per germline. V gave up 9 bases and J gave up 0 bases, with 9 bases separating them. CDR3 region: CASKRDSNQPQHF. The CDR3 nucleotides read TGTGCCAGTAAAAGAGATAGCAATCAGCCCCAGCATTTT.

This clone was detected once. This chain uses TRBV7-2 with TRBJ2-2, with no clear D. The germline gives CDR1 SGHTA, CDR2 FQGNSA. Trimming took 3 bases from V and 6 from J, leaving 5 bases between them. This CDR3 is 12 amino acids long. This CDR3 reads CASSFLAGELFF. The CDR3 DNA reads TGTGCCAGCAGCTTTCTCGCCGGGGAGCTGTTTTTT.

This clone was recorded a few times. The V and J genes are TRBV27 and TRBJ2-2; D not certain. There are 16 residues in the CDR3. V lost 2 bases to trimming and J lost 0 bases, with 10 bases between them. CDR1 is MNHEY, CDR2 SMNVEV, per germline (reference sequence). The CDR3 DNA reads TGTGCCAGCAGTTTACTTTCACACCCGAACACCGGGGAGCTGTTTTTT. This encodes CASSLLSHPNTGELFF.

The sample holds one count of this clone. CDR3 region: CAWSVWGGGYTF. The CDR3, as DNA: TGTGCCTGGAGTGTGTGGGGCGGCGGCTACACCTTC. The rearrangement uses TRBV30 and TRBJ1-2, with TRBD1 as a possible D gene (5 bases). This CDR3 has 12 residues. V was pared by 0 bases and J by 8 bases, with 10 bases between. Germline loops: CDR1 GTSNPN, CDR2 SVGIG (reference sequence). The complete variable domain, with remaining parts taken from reference TRBV30 and TRBJ1-2, reads SQTIHQWPATLVQPVGSPLSLECTVEGTSNPNLYWYRQAAGRGLQLLFYSVGIGQISSEVPQNLSASRPQDRQFILSSKKLLLSDSGFYLCAWSVWGGGYTFGSGTRLTVV.

The CDR3 DNA reads TGCGCCAGCAGCTCAACCGTGACAGGGGCGGCCAGCGAGCAGTACTTC. It is translated as CASSSTVTGAASEQYF. The rearrangement joins TRBV5-1 to TRBJ2-7; 8 nucleotides align to TRBD1. The length of the CDR3 is 16 residues. Looked up from germline, CDR1 is SGHRS and CDR2 is YFSETQ. With 3 bases clipped from V and 6 bases from J, the junction kept 14 bases outside the gene matches.

This rearrangement joins TRBV7-2 to TRBJ2-5; D not resolved. This CDR3 comprises 13 residues. Trimming took off 4 bases at V and 7 bases at J, with 13 bases between the two ends. Germline values: CDR1 SGHTA, CDR2 FQGNSA. Here the CDR3 reads CASSSRNQATQYF. The CDR3 bases are TGTGCCAGCAGCTCAAGAAATCAGGCGACCCAGTACTTC.

The CDR3 DNA is TGTGCCAGCTCACCGGGAAGCGGGGGGCCCGATGAGCAGTTCTTC. Translating it yields CASSPGSGGPDEQFF. V is TRBV18 and J is TRBJ2-1; 9 bases line up with TRBD2. With 3 bases clipped from V and 8 bases from J, the junction kept 8 bases outside the gene matches. Germline CDR1 is KGHSH and CDR2 is LQKENI. This CDR3 region has 15 residues. Full variable domain (outside the CDR3, taken from reference TRBV18 and TRBJ2-1): NAGVMQNPRHLVRRRGQEARLRCSPMKGHSHVYWYRQLPEEGLKFMVYLQKENIIDESGMPKERFSAEFPKEGPSILRIQQVVRGDSAAYFCASSPGSGGPDEQFFGPGTRLTVL.

The chain links TRBV7-9 to TRBJ1-1, with D maybe TRBD1 (6 bases). Germline values: CDR1 SEHNR, CDR2 FQNEAQ (reference sequence). V lost 0 bases to trimming and J lost 4 bases, with 15 bases between them. The CDR3 has 16 amino acids. CDR3 DNA: TGTGCCAGCAGCTTAGCTGGGCAGGGGTTGGGCACTGAAGCTTTCTTT. Encoded protein: CASSLAGQGLGTEAFF. Using reference TRBV7-9 and TRBJ1-1 for the parts outside the CDR3, the full variable domain is DTGVSQNPRHKITKRGQNVTFRCDPISEHNRLYWYRQTLGQGPEFLTYFQNEAQLEKSRLLSDRFSAERPKGSFSTLEIQRTEQGDSAMYLCASSLAGQGLGTEAFFGQGTRLTVV.

CDR3 sequence reads: CASSLSRGQETQYF. CDR3 nucleotides: TGTGCCAGCTCACTAAGTCGGGGGCAAGAGACCCAGTACTTC. The chain joins TRBV18 to TRBJ2-5; possible D gene TRBD2, 6 bases. Per the germline V gene, CDR1 is KGHSH and CDR2 is LQKENI. V lost 4 bases, J lost 2 bases, and 11 bases lay in between. This CDR3 is built from 14 residues. Filled out from reference TRBV18 and TRBJ2-5, the complete variable domain reads NAGVMQNPRHLVRRRGQEARLRCSPMKGHSHVYWYRQLPEEGLKFMVYLQKENIIDESGMPKERFSAEFPKEGPSILRIQQVVRGDSAAYFCASSLSRGQETQYFGPGTRLLVL.

This clone has only one observation. The chain is built from TRBV19 and TRBJ1-6, with 7 nucleotides matching TRBD1. The CDR3 consists of 13 residues. Losses at the gene ends were 8 bases for V and 9 bases for J; bases not matched to a gene: 7. Looked up from germline, CDR1 is LNHDA and CDR2 is SQIVND (reference sequence). The CDR3 coding sequence is TGTGCCAGTTCCGGGACAGTCGGTTCACCCCTCCACTTT. Protein: CASSGTVGSPLHF.

The gene calls are TRBV5-4 and TRBJ2-6, with 7 bases matching TRBD1. Looked up from germline, CDR1 is SGHNT and CDR2 is YYREEE (reference sequence). The CDR3 has 15 amino acids. Trimming at V came to 3 bases and at J to 3 bases, leaving 3 bases not matched to a gene. DNA of the CDR3: TGTGCCAGCAGCTCTGACAGGGATGGGGCCAACGTCCTGACTTTC. It codes for CASSSDRDGANVLTF.

This clone was detected only once. The chain combines TRBV5-1 with TRBJ2-3; D may be TRBD2 (5 bases). This CDR3 has 16 amino acids. CDR1 is SGHRS and CDR2 is YFSETQ in the germline V gene. Trimming shortened V by 1 base and J by 1 base, and 13 bases separated the two germline ends. The CDR3 here is CASSLFRSGGTDTQYF. The CDR3 region has the DNA TGCGCCAGCAGCTTGTTTAGAAGCGGTGGCACAGATACGCAGTATTTT.

In nucleotides, the CDR3 is TGTGCCAGCAGCTTTGGGACAGGGCTTCCTGAAGCTTTCTTT. This codes for CASSFGTGLPEAFF. The V gene is TRBV5-5, the J gene TRBJ1-1; TRBD1 matches 9 bases. This CDR3 has 14 amino acids. V was pared by 2 bases and J by 6 bases, with 5 bases of the junction left unmatched. Per germline, CDR1 SGHKS and CDR2 YYEKEE (reference sequence).

V gene TRBV2 combines with J gene TRBJ1-6; weak D call: TRBD1 (6 bases). Looked up from germline, CDR1 is SNHLY and CDR2 is FYNNEI. The CDR3 spans 15 residues. The V gene lost 2 bases and the J gene lost 3 bases, with 8 bases spanning the gap. CDR3 sequence reads: CASSESGHYNSPLHF. CDR3 nucleotides: TGTGCCAGCAGTGAATCGGGACACTATAATTCACCCCTCCACTTT.

In this sample, this clone turned up a few times. V and J are TRBV4-3 and TRBJ2-3; TRBD2 aligns across 8 bases. The germline V gene has CDR1 LGHNA and CDR2 YSLEER. J lost 3 bases, V lost 0 bases, and 5 bases had no gene match. The CDR3 has 16 residues. CDR3 DNA sequence: TGCGCCAGCAGCCAAGACGGGGGGGCGAGAACAGATACGCAGTATTTT. Translated, it gives CASSQDGGARTDTQYF.

This sequence joins TRBV5-1 and TRBJ2-5; D is perhaps TRBD1 (6 bases). Germline V gives CDR1 SGHRS, CDR2 YFSETQ. V lost 0 bases and J 5 bases, leaving 11 bases between the germline ends. This CDR3 has 14 amino acids. CDR3 protein: CASSLEGVGETQYF. The DNA of the CDR3 is TGCGCCAGCAGCTTGGAGGGGGTAGGGGAGACCCAGTACTTC.

V is TRBV1 and J is TRBJ2-1; the listed D gene, TRBD2, was not tested against the DNA. TRBV1 is labeled a pseudogene. CDR3 size: 18 residues. In DNA form, the CDR3 reads TGCACCAGCAGCCAAGATTGGGCTAGCTGGCCCGGGGACAATGAGCAGTTCTTC. Its translation is CTSSQDWASWPGDNEQFF.

This chain uses TRBV10-2 with TRBJ2-4; possible D gene TRBD2, 6 bases. CDR3 size: 13 residues. Germline V gene lookup returns CDR1 WSHSY and CDR2 SAAADI. Trimming cost V 4 bases and J 7 bases, with 11 bases left between them. The DNA of the CDR3 is TGCGCCAGCAGTGTTGCGGGGAACAACATTCAGTACTTC. Protein: CASSVAGNNIQYF.